A single sample is the source of the 26 T cell receptor beta chains below, sequenced in a study of T cell responses to AZD1222 COVID-19 vaccine. Sequencing was performed with immunoSEQ multiplex PCR; in TCRdb, only in-frame clones are kept and a portion is missing. The table includes 130,000 or so clones, roughly 93% detected once. The sequencing here drew on peripheral blood, taken 28 days after the second AZD1222 dose. These receptors all stem from an adult who received the AZD1222 COVID-19 vaccine.

The chain employs TRBV5-1 and TRBJ1-1; the D is unclear. CDR1 is SGHRS and CDR2 is YFSETQ in the germline V gene. The V gene lost 5 bases and the J gene lost 1 base, with 12 bases spanning the gap. The CDR3 spans 14 residues. In DNA form, the CDR3 reads TGCGCCAGCAGGGGAGGACCTTCGAACACTGAAGCTTTCTTT. Translating gives CASRGGPSNTEAFF. Based on the CDR3 plus reference TRBV5-1 and TRBJ1-1, the full variable domain is KAGVTQTPRYLIKTRGQQVTLSCSPISGHRSVSWYQQTPGQGLQFLFEYFSETQRNKGNFPGRFSGRQFSNSRSEMNVSTLELGDSALYLCASRGGPSNTEAFFGQGTRLTVV.

The rearrangement links TRBV7-8 to TRBJ2-1; D is unresolved. V lost 5 bases and J lost 2, with 10 bases in between. CDR3 length: 14 residues. CDR1 is SGHVS, CDR2 FQNEAQ, per germline. DNA of the CDR3: TGTGCCAGCAGCCCTATGAGACCCTACAATGAGCAGTTCTTC. Its translation is CASSPMRPYNEQFF.

This clone showed up just once. This chain connects TRBV4-1 to TRBJ1-3; D gene uncertain. The CDR3 consists of 15 residues. The germline V gene encodes CDR1 MGHRA and CDR2 YSYEKL. Trimming pared 1 base from V and 0 bases from J, leaving 7 bases between. CDR3 sequence reads: CASSQAPGSGNTIYF. The CDR3 nucleotides are TGCGCCAGCAGCCAAGCGCCCGGCTCTGGAAACACCATATATTTT.

The CDR3: CASSPRGITVSGNTIYF. CDR3 in DNA: TGTGCCAGCTCACCACGGGGGATTACTGTGTCTGGAAACACCATATATTTT. V gene TRBV18 combines with J gene TRBJ1-3, with a possible D match to TRBD1 (5 bases). CDR3 length equals 17 residues. V lost 1 base, J lost 1 base, and 14 bases lay in between. Germline V lookup: CDR1 KGHSH, CDR2 LQKENI.

A note on this clone: Within the sample, other DNA sequences also encode this same CDR3. The chain employs TRBV5-1 and TRBJ2-3; 10 bases agree with TRBD2. The CDR3 length is 15 residues. Germline V gene lookup returns CDR1 SGHRS and CDR2 YFSETQ. V lost 0 bases and J lost 4; bases outside the gene matches: 2. CDR3 nucleotides: TGCGCCAGCAGCTTGGCTAGCGGGAGTCCAGATACGCAGTATTTT. Protein product: CASSLASGSPDTQYF.

The V gene is TRBV21-1, the J gene TRBJ1-4. TRBV21-1 is flagged as a pseudogene. There are 20 residues in the CDR3. In DNA, the CDR3 is TGTGCCAGCAGCAAAGGAGAAGGGAGGGGGCTGGTCCTGTCTAATGAAAAACTGTTTTTT. Its translation: CASSKGEGRGLVLSNEKLFF.

The chain carries TRBV30 and TRBJ2-7, with TRBD2 matching 7 bases. The CDR3 runs 15 residues. Germline V gene lookup returns CDR1 GTSNPN and CDR2 SVGIG (reference sequence). Losses at the gene ends were 0 bases for V and 3 bases for J; bases not matched to a gene: 8. The CDR3 region is CAWSVHPGGFYEQYF. Written as DNA, the CDR3 is TGTGCCTGGAGTGTACATCCGGGGGGTTTCTACGAGCAGTACTTC.

The chain uses TRBV27 and TRBJ1-2, with no clear D. The V end was cut by 3 bases, the J end by 8 bases, with 16 bases between. The CDR3 loop spans 14 amino acids. In germline, CDR1 is MNHEY, CDR2 SMNVEV (reference sequence). CDR3: CASSFSPLTRGYTF. The CDR3 DNA reads as TGTGCCAGCAGTTTCTCCCCCTTGACGAGGGGCTACACCTTC.

The chain recombines TRBV19 with TRBJ2-3, with D tentatively TRBD2 (5 bases). The germline V and J ends were trimmed by 3 bases and 4 bases, with 8 bases remaining between them. From germline, CDR1 is LNHDA and CDR2 SQIVND (reference sequence). The CDR3 extends over 13 amino acids. The CDR3 coding sequence is TGTGCCAGTAGTATGGAGGCTGCAGATACGCAGTATTTT. The encoded protein is CASSMEAADTQYF. Full variable domain (rest looked up from reference TRBV19 and TRBJ2-3): DGGITQSPKYLFRKEGQNVTLSCEQNLNHDAMYWYRQDPGQGLRLIYYSQIVNDFQKGDIAEGYSVSREKKESFPLTVTSAQKNPTAFYLCASSMEAADTQYFGPGTRLTVL.

This clone was seen once. The genes are TRBV7-9 and TRBJ1-2; a possible D gene is TRBD1 (6 bases). Looked up from germline, CDR1 is SEHNR and CDR2 is FQNEAQ (reference sequence). The CDR3 has 16 amino acids. V lost 5 bases to trimming and J lost 4 bases, with 20 bases between them. CDR3 sequence (DNA): TGTGCCAGCAGCCGAGGGGGACTGTCTAGTAGCTATGGCTACACCTTC. Translation: CASSRGGLSSSYGYTF.

The chain has TRBV11-3 and TRBJ2-7; the D gene could be TRBD1 or TRBD2 (5 bases each). This CDR3 is 13 amino acids long. The ends were cut back, 4 bases at V and 2 bases at J, with 9 bases in the middle. Germline CDR1 is SGHNT and CDR2 is YENEEA. The CDR3 here is CASSSGATYEQYF. In DNA, the CDR3 is TGTGCCAGCAGCTCCGGGGCAACCTACGAGCAGTACTTC.

The V and J genes are TRBV7-3 and TRBJ2-1; no clear D. The CDR3 covers 13 residues. Deletions cut 2 bases from V and 8 bases from J, with 10 bases between. Germline lookup yields CDR1 SGHTA and CDR2 FQGTGA. In DNA, the CDR3 is TGTGCCAGCAGCTTACGTCGGGCTGATGAGCAGTTCTTC. This translates into CASSLRRADEQFF.

This clone was seen a few times. J is TRBJ1-1 and V is TRBV30; D is ambiguous. This CDR3 comprises 15 residues. The V gene lost 0 bases and the J gene lost 1 base, with 12 bases spanning the gap. The germline gives CDR1 GTSNPN, CDR2 SVGIG (reference sequence). DNA for the CDR3: TGTGCCTGGAGTGTATTGTACGGAAAGAACACTGAAGCTTTCTTT. Its protein product is CAWSVLYGKNTEAFF.

The chain joins TRBV27 to TRBJ2-7; TRBD2 matches at 12 bases. CDR3 length: 17 amino acids. Germline V lookup: CDR1 MNHEY, CDR2 SMNVEV (reference sequence). Losses at the gene ends were 6 bases for V and 4 bases for J; bases not matched to a gene: 13. CDR3 loop: CASSIRTSGMNPYEQYF. CDR3 coding DNA: TGTGCCAGCAGCATCCGGACTAGCGGGATGAATCCTTACGAGCAGTACTTC.

This rearrangement joins TRBV7-6 to TRBJ2-1; TRBD2 aligns across 12 bases. The CDR3 loop spans 15 amino acids. CDR1 is SGHVS, CDR2 FNYEAQ, per germline. The junction had 4 bases not matched to a gene; V was cut back by 6 bases and J by 4 bases. The CDR3 loop is CASSRTSGAYNEQFF. The CDR3 DNA follows: TGTGCCAGCAGTCGGACTAGCGGGGCGTACAATGAGCAGTTCTTC. The full variable domain, its missing parts supplied by reference TRBV7-6 and TRBJ2-1, is GAGVSQSPRYKVTKRGQDVALRCDPISGHVSLYWYRQALGQGPEFLTYFNYEAQQDKSGLPNDRFSAERPEGSISTLTIQRTEQRDSAMYRCASSRTSGAYNEQFFGPGTRLTVL.

The chain has TRBV18 and TRBJ1-5, with TRBD1 matching over 7 bases. V was pared by 2 bases and J by 3 bases, with 7 bases of the junction left unmatched. Germline loops: CDR1 KGHSH, CDR2 LQKENI. This CDR3 spans 16 amino acids. Here the CDR3 reads CASSPDRVGFNQPQHF. Written as DNA, the CDR3 is TGTGCCAGCTCACCAGACAGGGTAGGGTTCAATCAGCCCCAGCATTTT.

This rearrangement joins TRBV11-2 to TRBJ2-7; D not resolved. Trimming stripped 2 bases from V and 7 bases from J, with 15 bases between. This CDR3 region has 14 residues. Germline-derived CDR1 and CDR2 are SGHAT and FQNNGV. The CDR3 spells CASSLNPDRREQYF. CDR3 DNA: TGTGCCAGCAGCTTAAACCCGGATCGTCGGGAGCAGTACTTC.

The chain employs TRBV6-5 and TRBJ2-3; 12 positions match TRBD1. The trim removed 10 bases at V and 3 bases at J, leaving 5 bases unmatched. This CDR3 contains 14 residues. Germline V gene lookup returns CDR1 MNHEY and CDR2 SVGAGI. CDR3 DNA sequence: TGTGCCACGGGGGACAGGGGGCGGACAGATACGCAGTATTTT. It translates to CATGDRGRTDTQYF.

The chain combines TRBV21-1 with TRBJ1-4; TRBD1 reflects the table's D call only, with no check against the DNA. TRBV21-1 is a known pseudogene. The CDR3 is 15 residues long. CDR3 DNA: TGTGCCAGCAGGGGGACAGGGGCCCGGGGTGAAAAACTGTTTTTT. It encodes CASRGTGARGEKLFF.

V is TRBV12-5 and J is TRBJ2-2, with D perhaps TRBD1 (6 bases). This CDR3 spans 15 amino acids. CDR1 is LGHNT and CDR2 is FRNRAP in the germline V gene. V was cut by 6 bases and J by 0 bases, with 11 bases left in between. The CDR3 sequence: CASGQGQSNTGELFF. In DNA form, the CDR3 reads TGTGCTAGTGGCCAGGGACAATCGAACACCGGGGAGCTGTTTTTT.

CDR3 in amino acids: CASSLGWDTEAFF. The DNA for the CDR3 is TGTGCCAGCAGCTTGGGCTGGGACACTGAAGCTTTCTTT. This chain joins TRBV5-5 and TRBJ1-1; D is undetermined. The CDR3 consists of 13 residues. Germline lookup yields CDR1 SGHKS and CDR2 YYEKEE (reference sequence). V was cut by 0 bases and J by 3 bases, with 6 bases left in between.

The rearrangement uses TRBV7-8 and TRBJ2-2; D is perhaps TRBD2 (6 bases). Per germline, CDR1 SGHVS and CDR2 FQNEAQ. CDR3 length: 16 amino acids. Between the trimmed V and J ends, which lost 5 bases and 6 bases, there was a span of 19 bases. The CDR3: CASSPRDPGVAGELFF. The DNA for the CDR3 is TGTGCCAGCAGCCCCCGGGATCCGGGAGTTGCCGGGGAGCTGTTTTTT.

The chain is built from TRBV6-5 and TRBJ1-6; 8 positions agree with TRBD1. Trimming removed 11 bases from V and 8 bases from J; junction bases left unmatched: 11. CDR1 and CDR2 from the germline V gene are MNHEY and SVGAGI. CDR3 size: 14 residues. The CDR3 is CAASMDRVHSPLHF. The CDR3 DNA sequence: TGTGCCGCCAGCATGGACAGGGTGCATTCACCCCTCCACTTT.

The chain combines TRBV9 with TRBJ2-1; 7 nucleotides line up with TRBD2. CDR3 size: 15 residues. V shed 2 bases and J 0 bases; nucleotides not matched to a gene: 2. CDR1 is SGDLS, CDR2 YYNGEE, per germline. CDR3 in amino acids: CASSVLAGSYNEQFF. Written as DNA, the CDR3 is TGTGCCAGCAGCGTCTTAGCGGGCTCCTACAATGAGCAGTTCTTC.

The gene calls are TRBV28 and TRBJ1-1; no reliable D call. V lost 8 bases to trimming and J lost 5 bases, with 12 bases between them. Germline V gives CDR1 MDHEN, CDR2 SYDVKM. The CDR3 has 12 residues. This CDR3 reads CASHTRWTEAFF. CDR3 sequence (DNA): TGTGCCAGCCATACCCGGTGGACTGAAGCTTTCTTT.

This chain links TRBV5-1 with TRBJ1-1, with 7 bases aligning to TRBD1. The V and J ends lost 5 bases and 5 bases, in that order; junction bases with no gene match: 6. CDR1 is SGHRS and CDR2 is YFSETQ in the germline V gene. This CDR3 has 13 amino acids. The CDR3 nucleotides read TGCGCCAGCAGGGATCTCAGGGGGACTGAAGCTTTCTTT. Translation: CASRDLRGTEAFF.